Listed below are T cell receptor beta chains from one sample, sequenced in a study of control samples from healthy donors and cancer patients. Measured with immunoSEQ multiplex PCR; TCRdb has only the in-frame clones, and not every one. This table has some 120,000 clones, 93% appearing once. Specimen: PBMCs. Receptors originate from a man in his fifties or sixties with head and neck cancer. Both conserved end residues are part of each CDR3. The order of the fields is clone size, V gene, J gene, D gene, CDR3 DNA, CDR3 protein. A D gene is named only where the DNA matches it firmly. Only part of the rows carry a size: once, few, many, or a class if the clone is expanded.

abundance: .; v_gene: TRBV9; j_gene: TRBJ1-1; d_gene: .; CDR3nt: TGTGCCAGCACCCTCGGATTTGCGAACACTGAAGCTTTCTTT; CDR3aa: CASTLGFANTEAFF
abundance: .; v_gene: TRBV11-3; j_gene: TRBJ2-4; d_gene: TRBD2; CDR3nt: TGTGCCAGCAAAGCTAGCGGGGGGCCTCCGGCCAAAAACATTCAGTACTTC; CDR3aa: CASKASGGPPAKNIQYF
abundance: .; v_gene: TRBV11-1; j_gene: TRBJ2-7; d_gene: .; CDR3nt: TGTGCCAGCAGCTTAGCGCCCATGGGGAGCTCCTACGAGCAGTACTTC; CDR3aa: CASSLAPMGSSYEQYF
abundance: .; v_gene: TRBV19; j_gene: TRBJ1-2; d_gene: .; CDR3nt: TGTGCCAGTAGTACCAAGGACGTTCCCCCGAGTGGCTACACCTTC; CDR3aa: CASSTKDVPPSGYTF
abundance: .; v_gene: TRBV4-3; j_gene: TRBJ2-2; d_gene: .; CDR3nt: TGCGCCAGCAGCCAAGACCCAAACACCGGGGAGCTGTTTTTT; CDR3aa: CASSQDPNTGELFF
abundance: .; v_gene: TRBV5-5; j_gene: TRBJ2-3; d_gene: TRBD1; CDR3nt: TGTGCCAGCAGCTTGGTGGGACAGGGGGGCACAGATACGCAGTATTTT; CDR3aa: CASSLVGQGGTDTQYF
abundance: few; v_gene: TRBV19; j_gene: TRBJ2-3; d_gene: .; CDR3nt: TGTGCCAGCAACCGGGATCTCGGGGCAGATACGCAGTATTTT; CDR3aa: CASNRDLGADTQYF
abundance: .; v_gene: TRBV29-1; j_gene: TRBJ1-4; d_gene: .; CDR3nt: TGCAGCGTTATAATCTCAACTAATGAAAAACTGTTTTTT; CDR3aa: CSVIISTNEKLFF
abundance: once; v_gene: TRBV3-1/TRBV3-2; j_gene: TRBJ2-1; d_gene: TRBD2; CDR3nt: TGTGCCAGCAGCCCCCATGGAGCGGGGGGTTACAATGAGCAGTTCTTC; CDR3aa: CASSPHGAGGYNEQFF
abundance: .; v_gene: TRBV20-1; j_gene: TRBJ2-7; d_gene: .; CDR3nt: TGCAGTGCTAGTCAGGGCTACGAGCAGTACTTC; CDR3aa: CSASQGYEQYF
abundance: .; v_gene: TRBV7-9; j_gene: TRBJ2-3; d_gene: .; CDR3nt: TGTGCCAGCAGCTTAATCGCTGTGGATACGCAGTATTTT; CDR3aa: CASSLIAVDTQYF
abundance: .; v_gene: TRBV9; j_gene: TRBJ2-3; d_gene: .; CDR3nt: TGTGCCAGCAGCGTAGATGTGGCAGATACGCAGTATTTT; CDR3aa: CASSVDVADTQYF
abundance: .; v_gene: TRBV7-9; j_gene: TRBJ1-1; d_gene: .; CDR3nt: TGTGCCAGCAGCCTAGGGGAAACTGAAGCTTTCTTT; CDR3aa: CASSLGETEAFF
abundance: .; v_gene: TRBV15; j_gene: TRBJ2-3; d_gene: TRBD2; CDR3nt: TGTGCCACCAGCAGGAGGCGGGGGACTAGCAGGGCAGATACGCAGTATTTT; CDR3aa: CATSRRRGTSRADTQYF
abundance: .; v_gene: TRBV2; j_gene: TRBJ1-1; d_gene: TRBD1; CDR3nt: TGTGCCAGCAGTGAAGGAGAGTCAGGGGGCACTGAAGCTTTCTTT; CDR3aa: CASSEGESGGTEAFF
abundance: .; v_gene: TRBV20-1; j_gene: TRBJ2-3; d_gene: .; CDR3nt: TGCAGTGCTAGTGTCACAACTAGCCTCTTCACAGATACGCAGTATTTT; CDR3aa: CSASVTTSLFTDTQYF
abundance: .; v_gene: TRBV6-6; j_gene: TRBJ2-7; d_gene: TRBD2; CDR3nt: TGTGCCAGCAGCCCGGGGGGGGAGCAGTACTTC; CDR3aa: CASSPGGEQYF
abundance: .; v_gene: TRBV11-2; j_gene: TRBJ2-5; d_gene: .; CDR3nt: TGTGCCAGCAGCCTCCCGAGCCGCCGACAAGAGACCCAGTACTTC; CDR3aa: CASSLPSRRQETQYF
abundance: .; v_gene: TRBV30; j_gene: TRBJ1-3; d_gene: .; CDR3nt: TGTGCCTGGGGGGACGCTCTTAACTCTGGAAACACCATATATTTT; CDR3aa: CAWGDALNSGNTIYF
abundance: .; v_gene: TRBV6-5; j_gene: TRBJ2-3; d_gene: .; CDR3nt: TGTGCCAGCAGTATAACTATCACAGATACGCAGTATTTT; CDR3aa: CASSITITDTQYF
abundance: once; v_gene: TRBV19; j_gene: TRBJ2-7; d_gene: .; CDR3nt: TGTGCCAGTAGTATAGCCTTAAGCTCCTACGAGCAGTACTTC; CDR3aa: CASSIALSSYEQYF
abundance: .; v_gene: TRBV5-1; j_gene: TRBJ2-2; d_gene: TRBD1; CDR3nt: TGCGCCAGCAGGCTAAGACAGGGGGGCGACACCGGGGAGCTGTTTTTT; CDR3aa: CASRLRQGGDTGELFF
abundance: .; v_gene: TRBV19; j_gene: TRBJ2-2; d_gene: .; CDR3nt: TGTGCCAGTAGTATAAGGGGACGCCGACACGGGGAGCTGTTTTTT; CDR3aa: CASSIRGRRHGELFF
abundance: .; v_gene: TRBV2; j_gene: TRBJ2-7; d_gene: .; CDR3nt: TGTGCCAGCAGTGGGACAGAGCTCCGTAATTGGGAGCAGTACTTC; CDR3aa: CASSGTELRNWEQYF
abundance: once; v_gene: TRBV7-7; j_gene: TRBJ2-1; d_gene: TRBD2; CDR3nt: TGTGCCAGCAGCTTAATAGCGGGGGGGCCCAATGAGCAGTTCTTC; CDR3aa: CASSLIAGGPNEQFF
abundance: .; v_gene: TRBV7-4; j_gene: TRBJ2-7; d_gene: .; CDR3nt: TGTGCCAGCACAGGGCCCACCCTTCGTGGGGGCCTCGAGCAGTACTTC; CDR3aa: CASTGPTLRGGLEQYF
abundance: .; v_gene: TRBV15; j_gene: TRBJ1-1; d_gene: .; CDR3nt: TGTGCCACCAGCAGCCTCGGGGGGGCCGCTGAAGCTTTCTTT; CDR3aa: CATSSLGGAAEAFF
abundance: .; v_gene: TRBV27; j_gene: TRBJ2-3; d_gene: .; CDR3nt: TGTGCCAGCAGTTCCCTAAGCACAGATACGCAGTATTTT; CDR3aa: CASSSLSTDTQYF
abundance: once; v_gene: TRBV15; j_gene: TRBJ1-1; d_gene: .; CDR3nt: TGTGCCACCAGCAGAGATTTAGCAGGGGCGGCAGCTTTCTTT; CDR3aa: CATSRDLAGAAAFF
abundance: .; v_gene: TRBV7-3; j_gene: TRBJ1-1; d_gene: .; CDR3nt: TGTGCCAGCAGCTTATATGAAGGGACTGAAGCTTTCTTT; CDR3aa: CASSLYEGTEAFF
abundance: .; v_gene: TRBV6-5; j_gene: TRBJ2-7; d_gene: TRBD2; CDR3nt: TGTGCCAGCAGTTACAAGGTTAGCGGGGGTTACGAGCAGTACTTC; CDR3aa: CASSYKVSGGYEQYF
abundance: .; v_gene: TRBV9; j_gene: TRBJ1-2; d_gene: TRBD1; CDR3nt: TGTGCCAGCGGGGACAGGGGTCATGGCTACACCTTC; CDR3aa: CASGDRGHGYTF
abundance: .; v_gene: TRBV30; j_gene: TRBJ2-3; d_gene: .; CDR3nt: TGTGCCTGGACCCTACCGGGGGCTAGCACAGATACGCAGTATTTT; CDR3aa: CAWTLPGASTDTQYF
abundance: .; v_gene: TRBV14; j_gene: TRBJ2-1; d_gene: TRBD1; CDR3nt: TGTGCCAGCAGCTTTGACAGGGTTGATGAGCAGTTCTTC; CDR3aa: CASSFDRVDEQFF
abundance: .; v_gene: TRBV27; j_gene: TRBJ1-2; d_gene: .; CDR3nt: TGTGCCAGCAGTCCCTCGAGGGGGGCTGGCTACACCTTC; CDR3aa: CASSPSRGAGYTF
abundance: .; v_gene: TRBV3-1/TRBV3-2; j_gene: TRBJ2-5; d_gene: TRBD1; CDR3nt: TGTGCCAGCAGCCAAACCGGGACAGGTATCCAAGAGACCCAGTACTTC; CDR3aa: CASSQTGTGIQETQYF
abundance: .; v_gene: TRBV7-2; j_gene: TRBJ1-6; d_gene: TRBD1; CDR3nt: TGTGCCAGCAGCTTAAGGGCCGGGACAGCGGCCGGCCGAAATTCACCCCTCCACTTT; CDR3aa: CASSLRAGTAAGRNSPLHF
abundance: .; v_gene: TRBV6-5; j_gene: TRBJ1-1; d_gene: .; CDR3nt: TGTGCCAGCAGTTACTCCGAGTCAGACACTGAAGCTTTCTTT; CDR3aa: CASSYSESDTEAFF
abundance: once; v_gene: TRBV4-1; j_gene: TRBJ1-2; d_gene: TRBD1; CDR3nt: TGCGCCAGCAGCCTAAGCAACCTCCGGGACAGACTTAACTATGGCTACACCTTC; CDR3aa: CASSLSNLRDRLNYGYTF
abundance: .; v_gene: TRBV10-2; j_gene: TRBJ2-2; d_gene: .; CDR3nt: TGCGCCAGCAGTGACGGGACTTATCTCAACACCGGGGAGCTGTTTTTT; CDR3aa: CASSDGTYLNTGELFF
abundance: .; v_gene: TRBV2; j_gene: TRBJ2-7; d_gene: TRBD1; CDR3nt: TGTGCCAGCAGTGGACAGGGCGGGTACGAGCAGTACTTC; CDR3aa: CASSGQGGYEQYF
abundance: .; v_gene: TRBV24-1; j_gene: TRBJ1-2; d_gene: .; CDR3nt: TGTGCCACCAGAAGTTTCGGCCCCTTCTATGGCTACACCTTC; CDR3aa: CATRSFGPFYGYTF
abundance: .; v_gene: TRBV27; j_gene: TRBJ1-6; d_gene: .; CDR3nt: TGTGCCAGCAGTTTATTGAATTCACCCCTCCACTTT; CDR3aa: CASSLLNSPLHF
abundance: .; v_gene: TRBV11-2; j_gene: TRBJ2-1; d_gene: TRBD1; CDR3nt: TGTGCCAGCAGCATGATTCCGGGACAGGGGGCGAATGAGCAGTTCTTC; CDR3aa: CASSMIPGQGANEQFF
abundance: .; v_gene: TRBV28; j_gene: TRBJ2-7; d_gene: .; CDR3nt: TGTGCCAGCAGTTTCCCAGCCGACGAGCAGTACTTC; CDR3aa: CASSFPADEQYF